The TCR beta chain described here comes from a study of blood T cell repertoires in COVID-19 (dated by TCRdb to the early 2020s). About the full investigation: Collaborator samples came from the United States, Italy and Spain and covered acute and convalescent phases of COVID-19. The material from the prospective study consisted of cDNA or gDNA derived from T cells, B-cell-depleted T cells, or PBMCs. Subjects who had been exposed to COVID-19, were actively infected with it, or had recovered from it provided the deeply sampled blood TCRbeta repertoires that made up the dataset. The repertoires were released in a freely available public database meant as a resource for research on the immune response to SARS-CoV-2. The samples were drawn from two sources: the first 160 participants of the ongoing ImmuneRACE study, and some 1,300 subjects contributed by 6 global collaborators. Nearly every sample came with metadata listing a de-identified subject ID, COVID-19 status, age in years and sex. Where available, HLA class I and class II types were taken from metadata supplied by the sample provider and were not determined by assay-based typing. The investigation overall reported the following: Clinical and demographic metadata were provided uncurated, with the amount varying by source and participant.

The cysteine opens and the phenylalanine closes a CDR3 of 13 amino acids. Of the read, only the CDR3 DNA is kept; its 39 bases are in frame from base 1. V drops 2 bases and J drops 6 bases, leaving 10 bases in between. CDR1 and CDR2 are read off the germline V gene as SGHRS and YFSETQ. The immunoSEQ Assay, a bias-controlled multiplex PCR, was used to amplify TCRbeta CDR3 regions from genomic DNA. The authors' analysis ran thus. Within the assay, amplification of reference gene primers was used to estimate how many nucleated cells each sample contained. To quantify the absolute abundance of each unique TCRbeta CDR3 rearrangement, sequence reads were collapsed and filtered. For each sample, productive Simpson clonality was calculated by taking the square root of Simpson's diversity index across productive rearrangements. TCRdb's version of the immuneACCESS table is confined to in-frame rearrangements and falls short of the full clone set. An unresolved V gene accounts for under half of the shortfall where checked; the remainder is of unknown origin. V, J and clone size reflect that table, while D and trimming were determined from the DNA. In this sample the table shows about 190,000 clones, approximately 86% of which occur a single time. About 1.1% of the sample is taken by the ten largest.

A word on this clone: Its antigen is currently not known. No much larger clone exists at a distance of one base, and base qualities are not known.

The collaborating institutions used their own protocols to collect whole blood in K2EDTA tubes. For TCRbeta analysis, collaborators shipped samples in one of three forms: frozen whole blood, isolated PBMCs, or DNA extracted from either of those sample types. The sequencing input was peripheral blood. The receptor chain draws on TRBV5-1 and TRBJ2-3; TRBD1 is perhaps the D gene, given 6 matching bases. This TCR derives from a man aged 30 to 39 with acute or convalescent COVID-19. Read as DNA, the sequence is TGCGCCAGCAGCTTTTACACAGGGGATACGCAGTATTTT. Translation gives CASSFYTGDTQYF.